These T cell receptor beta chains were read from a single sample in a study of cytomegalovirus exposure and HLA in healthy donors. Some clones are missing from TCRdb's copy, which holds only in-frame ones; the method was immunoSEQ multiplex PCR. The repertoire includes approximately 90,000 clones, approximately 77% of them detected once, and about 4% sits in the top ten. Sequencing used PBMCs. The receptor set was obtained from a man aged 30 to 45 in good health and CMV-seronegative. The CDR3 runs from the conserved cysteine through the conserved F or W. Each record gives: J gene, clone size, V gene, D gene, CDR3 protein, CDR3 DNA. The D gene is left open where the match is weak. Size is omitted from some rows. Given values are once, few, many or a class for expanded clones.

>TRBJ2-2|-|TRBV29-1|TRBD1
CSVEDRVGTGELFF
TGCAGCGTTGAGGACAGGGTTGGCACCGGGGAGCTGTTTTTT
>TRBJ1-5|-|TRBV10-2|-
CASGQTSNQPQHF
TGCGCCAGCGGACAGACCAGCAATCAGCCCCAGCATTTT
>TRBJ1-2|-|TRBV5-4|-
CASSLDFGEYGYTF
TGTGCCAGCAGCTTGGATTTCGGGGAATATGGCTACACCTTC
>TRBJ2-6|-|TRBV29-1|-
CSVDISGANVLTF
TGCAGCGTTGACATCTCTGGGGCCAACGTCCTGACTTTC
>TRBJ1-1|-|TRBV27|-
CASREGYMNTEAFF
TGTGCCAGTAGGGAGGGTTACATGAACACTGAAGCTTTCTTT
>TRBJ1-5|once|TRBV7-6|TRBD1
CASSLETGDYQPQHF
TGTGCCAGCAGCTTAGAGACAGGGGACTATCAGCCCCAGCATTTT
>TRBJ1-4|-|TRBV28|-
CASSPDRAPTNEKLFF
TGTGCCAGCAGTCCTGACAGAGCCCCAACTAATGAAAAACTGTTTTTT
>TRBJ2-1|-|TRBV19|TRBD2
CASSISGAYNEQFF
TGTGCCAGTAGTATTAGCGGGGCCTACAATGAGCAGTTCTTC
>TRBJ2-5|-|TRBV5-5|-
CASSPRGLPQETQHF
TGTGCCAGCAGCCCTCGCGGCCTCCCCCAAGAGACCCAGCACTTC
>TRBJ1-4|-|TRBV7-9|TRBD1
CASSIRTGLREKLFF
TGTGCCAGCAGCATCAGGACAGGGTTGAGGGAAAAACTGTTTTTT
>TRBJ1-2|-|TRBV28|-
CASSFAGLGGYGYTF
TGTGCCAGCAGTTTCGCGGGGTTGGGGGGCTATGGCTACACCTTC
>TRBJ1-2|-|TRBV28|-
CASSLPLPGYGYTF
TGTGCCAGCAGTCTCCCCCTCCCGGGCTATGGCTACACCTTC
>TRBJ1-2|-|TRBV28|TRBD1
CASSFWDRANYGYTF
TGTGCCAGCAGTTTTTGGGACAGGGCCAACTATGGCTACACCTTC
>TRBJ2-3|once|TRBV7-4|-
CASSLGQSTDTQYF
TGTGCCAGCAGCTTAGGACAGTCCACAGATACGCAGTATTTT
>TRBJ2-1|-|TRBV5-4|TRBD1
CASRTAGQGYNEQFF
TGTGCCAGCAGGACTGCAGGACAGGGATACAATGAGCAGTTCTTC
>TRBJ1-1|-|TRBV30|-
CAWRRPDRMNTEAFF
TGTGCCTGGAGACGCCCTGACAGGATGAACACTGAAGCTTTCTTT
>TRBJ2-4|-|TRBV4-2|TRBD1
CASSQDETGKRNIQYF
TGTGCCAGCAGCCAAGACGAGACAGGGAAGAGGAACATTCAGTACTTC
>TRBJ2-5|few|TRBV7-6|-
CASSSQETQYF
TGTGCCAGCAGCTCACAAGAGACCCAGTACTTC
>TRBJ2-2|-|TRBV2|-
CASSATGQNTGELFF
TGTGCCAGCAGCGCAACGGGACAGAACACCGGGGAGCTGTTTTTT
>TRBJ2-7|-|TRBV9|TRBD1
CASSVGPDRGHEQYF
TGTGCCAGCAGCGTAGGGCCAGACAGGGGCCACGAGCAGTACTTC
>TRBJ2-3|-|TRBV7-6|TRBD2
CASSQAGGPPDTQYF
TGTGCCAGCAGCCAAGCGGGAGGGCCTCCAGATACGCAGTATTTT
>TRBJ2-5|-|TRBV9|TRBD2
CASSVGMGGETQYF
TGTGCCAGCAGCGTAGGAATGGGGGGGGAGACCCAGTACTTC
>TRBJ1-1|-|TRBV6-5|-
CASSYTLQGNTEAFF
TGTGCCAGCAGTTACACACTACAGGGGAACACTGAAGCTTTCTTT
>TRBJ2-7|-|TRBV5-1|TRBD1
CASNSGQSSYEQYF
TGCGCCAGCAACTCGGGACAGAGCTCCTACGAGCAGTACTTC
>TRBJ2-3|-|TRBV5-1|TRBD1
CASSLGQGADTQYF
TGCGCCAGCAGCTTGGGACAGGGGGCAGATACGCAGTATTTT
>TRBJ1-1|once|TRBV9|-
CASSVGPGQSPEAFF
TGTGCCAGCAGCGTAGGGCCAGGACAGAGCCCCGAAGCTTTCTTT
>TRBJ2-3|-|TRBV19|TRBD2
CASRASGGSLGTQYF
TGTGCCAGTAGGGCTAGCGGGGGATCCCTGGGTACGCAGTATTTT
>TRBJ2-7|few|TRBV6-4|-
CASSPTGQAYEQYF
TGTGCCAGCAGCCCTACAGGGCAGGCTTACGAGCAGTACTTC
>TRBJ1-2|-|TRBV19|-
CASSRPGTNYGYTF
TGTGCCAGTAGTAGACCAGGGACTAACTATGGCTACACCTTC
>TRBJ2-3|-|TRBV7-9|TRBD2
CSSSLVVMGLASDTQYF
TGTTCCAGCAGCTTAGTCGTGATGGGACTAGCTTCGGATACGCAGTATTTT